One and the same sample provided the 13 T cell receptor beta chains below, sequenced in a study of identical twins. TCRdb processed the 5' RACE reads anew with MiXCR; each CDR3 protein has one entry. The sample lists a few hundred thousand distinct CDR3 sequences, 9.5% to 10% seen once, with around 3% in the top ten. This same sample was also part of a study on yellow fever vaccine responses in identical twins.

Sample: PBMCs. The source is a woman younger than 30 in good health.

This clonotype was detected only a few times. The chain carries TRBV5-1 and TRBJ2-2, with 7 bases matching TRBD1. CDR1 SGHRS and CDR2 YFSETQ come from the germline V gene. J was trimmed by 3 bases and V by 4 bases; bases with no gene match: 6. The CDR3 has 15 amino acids. CDR3 loop: CASSKRQGYTGELFF. The CDR3 DNA is TGCGCCAGCAGCAAGCGACAGGGATACACCGGGGAGCTGTTTTTT.

The chain is built from TRBV3-1 and TRBJ2-1; the D gene is possibly TRBD2 (5 bases). The CDR3 has 15 amino acids. The germline V gene encodes CDR1 LGHDT and CDR2 YNNKEL (reference sequence). V was clipped by 1 base and J by 0 bases, with 7 bases between them. The DNA for the CDR3 is TGTGCCAGCAGCCAAGGCAGCGGCTCCTACAATGAGCAGTTCTTC. Translated: CASSQGSGSYNEQFF.

There are a few counts of this clonotype. This chain joins TRBV2 and TRBJ2-2; D remains ambiguous. Germline CDR1 SNHLY, CDR2 FYNNEI. This CDR3 region has 14 residues. V lost 7 bases and J lost 4, with 13 bases in between. CDR3 coding DNA: TGTGCCAGCATAAGTACCGCGTTCACCGGGGAGCTGTTTTTT. It yields the protein CASISTAFTGELFF.

This clonotype appeared many times. The rearrangement uses TRBV24-1 and TRBJ2-1, with D maybe TRBD1 (5 bases). CDR1 is KGHDR, CDR2 SFDVKD, per germline. CDR3 size: 14 residues. V lost 2 bases to trimming and J lost 7 bases, with 11 bases between them. CDR3 loop: CATSDSRARNEQFF. The CDR3, as DNA: TGTGCCACCAGTGATTCCAGGGCGAGGAATGAGCAGTTCTTC.

This clonotype was counted between two and nine times. The chain links TRBV20-1 to TRBJ2-1; 7 nucleotides align to TRBD2. Per the germline V gene, CDR1 is DFQATT and CDR2 is SNEGSKA (reference sequence). The CDR3 has 15 amino acids. V shed 3 bases and J 0 bases; nucleotides not matched to a gene: 5. The CDR3 DNA follows: TGCAGTGCTAGGAGCCTAGCGGACTCCTACAATGAGCAGTTCTTC. It specifies CSARSLADSYNEQFF.

This clonotype has only a few counts. The V call is TRBV5-6, the J call TRBJ1-5; D gene unclear. Trimming removed 4 bases from V and 1 base from J, with 9 bases in between. The CDR3 spans 14 residues. The germline gives CDR1 SGHDT, CDR2 YYEEEE. The CDR3 protein is CASSTDKSNQPQHF. The CDR3 nucleotides are TGTGCCAGCAGCACCGACAAGAGCAATCAGCCCCAGCATTTT.

In this sample, this clonotype turned up many times. The chain recombines TRBV28 with TRBJ2-6; no clear D. The germline V and J ends were trimmed by 6 bases and 1 base, with 10 bases remaining between them. This CDR3 is built from 15 residues. Germline V lookup: CDR1 MDHEN, CDR2 SYDVKM. CDR3 DNA sequence: TGTGCCAGCAGCCCTCCCGTGTCTGGGGCCAACGTCCTGACTTTC. Protein: CASSPPVSGANVLTF.

There are a few counts of this clonotype. The V and J genes are TRBV6-1 and TRBJ1-5; 8 bases match TRBD1. CDR3 length equals 14 residues. J was trimmed by 3 bases and V by 9 bases; bases with no gene match: 7. In germline, CDR1 is MNHNS, CDR2 SASEGT. The CDR3 is CASHKTGVNQPQHF. The DNA for the CDR3 is TGTGCCAGTCATAAGACAGGGGTCAATCAGCCCCAGCATTTT.

The gene calls are TRBV4-1 and TRBJ2-7; D may be TRBD1 (6 bases). The germline V gene encodes CDR1 MGHRA and CDR2 YSYEKL. The ends were cut back, 1 base at V and 3 bases at J, with 16 bases in the middle. The CDR3 extends over 16 amino acids. Here the CDR3 DNA reads TGCGCCAGCAGCCAAGTCCTGGGTGGGGGCAGCTACGAGCAGTACTTC. This codes for CASSQVLGGGSYEQYF.

The chain carries TRBV6-2 or TRBV6-3 and TRBJ2-7; D not certain. CDR3 length: 14 residues. Trimming removed 0 bases at V and 0 bases at J, with 6 bases between. Germline V CDR1 and CDR2: MNHEY, SVGEGT. The CDR3 coding sequence is TGTGCCAGCAGTTACTCATACAACTCCTACGAGCAGTACTTC. This codes for CASSYSYNSYEQYF.

This clonotype turned up a few times. J is TRBJ2-5 and V is TRBV5-1; the match to TRBD1 covers 7 bases. Trimming removed 6 bases from V and 2 bases from J; junction bases left unmatched: 10. The CDR3 totals 15 residues. CDR1 is SGHRS and CDR2 is YFSETQ in the germline V gene. The DNA for the CDR3 is TGCGCCAGCAACCCGGGACAGATCTCGCAAGAGACCCAGTACTTC. Translated, it gives CASNPGQISQETQYF.

The table lists this clonotype with a few counts. The chain joins TRBV29-1 to TRBJ1-1; possibly TRBD1 for D (5 bases). CDR1 is SQVTM, CDR2 ANQGSEA, per germline. Trimming stripped 6 bases from V and 7 bases from J, with 18 bases between. The CDR3 runs to 13 residues. CDR3 sequence reads: CSVGARTGREAFF. The CDR3 region has the DNA TGCAGCGTGGGCGCTAGGACGGGGCGTGAAGCTTTCTTT. Full variable domain (outside the CDR3, taken from reference TRBV29-1 and TRBJ1-1): SAVISQKPSRDICQRGTSLTIQCQVDSQVTMMFWYRQQPGQSLTLIATANQGSEATYESGFVIDKFPISRPNLTFSTLTVSNMSPEDSSIYLCSVGARTGREAFFGQGTRLTVV.

The J gene is TRBJ2-7, the V gene TRBV18, with 8 bases aligning to TRBD1. This CDR3 region has 14 residues. Germline-derived CDR1 and CDR2 are KGHSH and LQKENI. After removal of 3 bases from V and 2 bases from J, the junction contained 3 bases not matched to a gene. The CDR3 spells CASSPGQVTYEQYF. The CDR3 nucleotides are TGTGCCAGCTCACCGGGACAGGTGACCTACGAGCAGTACTTC.